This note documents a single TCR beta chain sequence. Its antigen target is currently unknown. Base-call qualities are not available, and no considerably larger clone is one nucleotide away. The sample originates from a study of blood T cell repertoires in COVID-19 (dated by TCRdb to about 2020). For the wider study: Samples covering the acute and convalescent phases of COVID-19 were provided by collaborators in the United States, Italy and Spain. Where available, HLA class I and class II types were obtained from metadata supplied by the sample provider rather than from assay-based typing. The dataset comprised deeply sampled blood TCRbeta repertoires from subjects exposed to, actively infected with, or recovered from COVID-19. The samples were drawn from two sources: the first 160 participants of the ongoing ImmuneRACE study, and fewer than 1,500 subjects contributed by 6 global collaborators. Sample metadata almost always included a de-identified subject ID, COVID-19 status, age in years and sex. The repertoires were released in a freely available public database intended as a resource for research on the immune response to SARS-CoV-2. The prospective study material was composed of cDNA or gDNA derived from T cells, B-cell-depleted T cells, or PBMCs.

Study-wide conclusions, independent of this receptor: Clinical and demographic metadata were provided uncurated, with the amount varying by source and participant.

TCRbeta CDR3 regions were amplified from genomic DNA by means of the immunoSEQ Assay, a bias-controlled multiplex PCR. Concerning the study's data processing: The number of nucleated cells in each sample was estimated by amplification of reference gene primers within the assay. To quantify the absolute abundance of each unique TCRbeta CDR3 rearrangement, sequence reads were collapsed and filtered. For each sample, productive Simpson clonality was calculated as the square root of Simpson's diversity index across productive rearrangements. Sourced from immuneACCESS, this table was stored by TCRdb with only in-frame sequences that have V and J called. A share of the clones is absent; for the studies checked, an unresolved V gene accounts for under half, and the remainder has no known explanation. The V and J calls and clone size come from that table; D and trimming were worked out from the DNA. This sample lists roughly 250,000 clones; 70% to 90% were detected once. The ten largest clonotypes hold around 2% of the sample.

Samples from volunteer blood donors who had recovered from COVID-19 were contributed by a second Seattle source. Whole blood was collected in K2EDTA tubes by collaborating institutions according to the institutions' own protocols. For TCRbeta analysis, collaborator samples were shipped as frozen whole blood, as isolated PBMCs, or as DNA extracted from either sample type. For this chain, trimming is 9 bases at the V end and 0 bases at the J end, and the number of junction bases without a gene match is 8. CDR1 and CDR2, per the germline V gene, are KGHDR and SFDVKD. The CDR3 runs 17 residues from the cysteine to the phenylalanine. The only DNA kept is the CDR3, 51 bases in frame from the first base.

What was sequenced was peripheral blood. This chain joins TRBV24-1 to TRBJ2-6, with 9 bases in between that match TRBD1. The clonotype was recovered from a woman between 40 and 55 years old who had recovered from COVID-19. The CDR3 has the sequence CATSGTGNPSGANVLTF. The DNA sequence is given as TGTGCCACCTCCGGGACAGGGAATCCCTCTGGGGCCAACGTCCTGACTTTC.